Below, 23 T cell receptor beta chains from the same sample are listed, as sequenced in a study of CD8+CD57+ T cells in acquired aplastic anemia. CD8+CD57+ cell expansion, shown by flow cytometry, had occurred in the patients selected for sequencing. Profiles of TCR beta VDJ and CDR3 were generated from a genomic DNA template. In TCRdb, the reads were re-called with MiXCR into one record per CDR3 protein. Here the sample spans around 170,000 distinct CDR3 sequences, approximately 51% being singletons. The sequencing input was sorted CD4+, CD8+, or CD8+CD57+ T cells (not recorded which) from PBMCs. The receptors originated from a human donor with aplastic anemia.

This clonotype was recorded at least ten times. The chain has TRBV29-1 and TRBJ1-1, with 7 bases matching TRBD1. Losses at the gene ends were 6 bases for V and 5 bases for J; bases not matched to a gene: 6. In germline, CDR1 is SQVTM, CDR2 ANQGSEA. The CDR3 has 12 residues. Here the CDR3 reads CSVRTGGTEAFF. The CDR3 DNA reads as TGCAGCGTGCGGACAGGTGGAACTGAAGCTTTCTTT.

There are many counts of this clonotype. The gene calls are TRBV7-9 and TRBJ1-1, with 8 bases matching TRBD1. The J segment lost 4 bases and the V segment lost 4 bases, leaving 8 bases of the junction unmatched. The CDR3 is made up of 15 amino acids. Germline loops: CDR1 SEHNR, CDR2 FQNEAQ (reference sequence). The CDR3 loop is CASSYSGTGGTEAFF. CDR3 coding DNA: TGTGCCAGCAGCTACTCCGGGACAGGCGGCACTGAAGCTTTCTTT. The complete variable domain, with remaining parts taken from reference TRBV7-9 and TRBJ1-1, reads DTGVSQNPRHKITKRGQNVTFRCDPISEHNRLYWYRQTLGQGPEFLTYFQNEAQLEKSRLLSDRFSAERPKGSFSTLEIQRTEQGDSAMYLCASSYSGTGGTEAFFGQGTRLTVV.

With respect to this clonotype: This clone may be a read error of a much larger clone one base away. This chain connects TRBV6-5 to TRBJ1-6, with a tentative D call TRBD1 (5 bases). The CDR3 extends over 14 amino acids. CDR1 and CDR2 (germline): MNHEY, SVGAGI. The CDR3 nucleotides read TGTGCCAGCAGTTCCTTGGGACCTAATTCACCCCCCCACTTT. It is translated as CASSSLGPNSPPHF.

Remarks on this clonotype: This may come from a read error, since a much larger clone is one base off. The genes are TRBV20-1 and TRBJ2-4; D unclear. There are 14 residues in the CDR3. Germline CDR1 reads DFQATT; CDR2 reads SNEGSKA (reference sequence). The chain's CDR3 is CSAINSLAKNTQYF. Here the CDR3 DNA reads TGCAGTGCTATTAACAGTTTAGCCAAAAACACTCAGTACTTC.

This clonotype appeared a few times. This chain links TRBV29-1 with TRBJ1-2; D unclear. CDR1 is SQVTM, CDR2 ANQGSEA, per germline. This CDR3 contains 12 residues. V was trimmed by 1 base and J by 4 bases, leaving 7 bases between them. The CDR3 DNA reads as TGCAGCGTTGAAGTATCAGCCTATGGCTACACCTTC. Its protein is CSVEVSAYGYTF.

This clonotype was observed many times. The chain uses TRBV4-3 and TRBJ2-3; 8 nucleotides line up with TRBD2. The V segment lost 3 bases and the J segment 0 bases; nucleotides outside the gene matches: 14. The CDR3 consists of 19 residues. CDR1 is LGHNA, CDR2 YSLEER, per germline. Here the CDR3 DNA reads TGCGCCAGCAGCCAGAAACGATTCTTAGCGGGACCTAGCACAGATACGCAGTATTTT. Translation: CASSQKRFLAGPSTDTQYF.

This clonotype was seen once. This chain uses TRBV6-2 or TRBV6-3 with TRBJ2-7, with TRBD1 matching over 7 bases. CDR3 size: 16 residues. CDR1 and CDR2 (germline): MNHEY, SVGEGT. The V gene end was trimmed by 2 bases and the J gene end by 3 bases; junction bases not matched to a gene: 10. This chain's CDR3 is CASSYAGTGAIYEQYF. The CDR3 DNA follows: TGTGCCAGCAGTTACGCCGGAACAGGGGCAATCTACGAGCAGTACTTC.

This clonotype was found once. The chain joins TRBV25-1 to TRBJ2-7, with 7 bases aligning to TRBD2. Germline CDR1 is MGHDK and CDR2 is SYGVNS. The CDR3 extends over 15 amino acids. Losses at the gene ends were 2 bases for V and 0 bases for J; bases not matched to a gene: 4. The CDR3 nucleotides are TGTGCCAGCAGTGAAGTTCCGGGGGGCTCCTACGAGCAGTACTTC. This gives the protein CASSEVPGGSYEQYF.

J is TRBJ2-1 and V is TRBV7-3; 8 bases are shared with TRBD2. CDR1 SGHTA and CDR2 FQGTGA come from the germline V gene. The CDR3 contains 15 residues. V shed 0 bases, J shed 10 bases, and the junction held 8 bases outside the gene matches. The CDR3 DNA reads TGTGCCAGCAGCTTAACGTCGGGGGGGCTCAGGGAGCAGTTCTTC. Its protein product is CASSLTSGGLREQFF.

The chain employs TRBV6-2 or TRBV6-3 and TRBJ2-3; 7 positions agree with TRBD1. With 0 bases clipped from V and 2 bases from J, the junction kept 8 bases outside the gene matches. The CDR3 is made up of 17 amino acids. From germline, CDR1 is MNHEY and CDR2 SVGEGT. The CDR3 here is CASSYSKGRGSTDTQYF. The DNA for the CDR3 is TGTGCCAGCAGTTACTCGAAGGGCAGGGGGTCCACAGATACGCAGTATTTT.

Regarding this clonotype: One junction end does not reproduce the germline sequence, and a read error may be involved. In nucleotides, the CDR3 is TGTGCCAGCAGCCCGGGGGCCACTACAGATACGCGGTATTTT. This codes for CASSPGATTDTRYF. The V call is TRBV7-2, the J call TRBJ2-3; the D call may be TRBD1 or TRBD2 (6 bases each). This CDR3 has 14 residues. The germline V gene encodes CDR1 SGHTA and CDR2 FQGNSA.

This clonotype was counted only a few times. This chain connects TRBV15 to TRBJ1-2, with 7 nucleotides matching TRBD1. This CDR3 is 15 amino acids long. V shed 5 bases, J shed 11 bases, and the junction held 17 bases outside the gene matches. CDR1 is LNHNV, CDR2 YYDKDF, per germline (reference sequence). CDR3 sequence reads: CATSLNRGSLMRYTF. The CDR3 DNA reads as TGTGCCACCAGCCTTAACAGGGGATCCCTTATGAGGTACACCTTC.

In its sample, this clonotype was seen a few times. The chain carries TRBV25-1 and TRBJ2-1, with 9 bases matching TRBD2. The junction had 11 bases not matched to a gene; V was cut back by 4 bases and J by 7 bases. CDR1 MGHDK and CDR2 SYGVNS come from the germline V gene. CDR3 length: 16 amino acids. CDR3 coding DNA: TGTGCCAGCAGTGCTAGCGGGGAGCCCCGGTTGAATGAGCAGTTCTTC. This gives the protein CASSASGEPRLNEQFF.

A word on this clonotype: This may be a read error: a much more frequent sequence differs by one nucleotide. The rearrangement uses TRBV5-1 and TRBJ2-3; 7 nucleotides align to TRBD2. Germline trimming cut 4 bases from V and 0 bases from J; bases unmatched to any gene: 5. The CDR3 runs to 15 residues. Germline CDR1 and CDR2: SGHRS and YFSETQ. CDR3 sequence reads: CASSPGGTSTDTQYF. CDR3 coding DNA: TGCGCCAGCAGCCCCGGGGGGACCAGCACAGATACGCAGTATTTT. Together with reference TRBV5-1 and TRBJ2-3, the CDR3 gives the full variable domain: KAGVTQTPRYLIKTRGQQVTLSCSPISGHRSVSWYQQTPGQGLQFLFEYFSETQRNKGNFPGRFSGRQFSNSRSEMNVSTLELGDSALYLCASSPGGTSTDTQYFGPGTRLTVL.

The CDR3 coding sequence is TGTGCCAGCAGTTCCGGGACAGGGGGCCAAGAGACCCAGTACTTC. It is translated as CASSSGTGGQETQYF. V is TRBV7-2 and J is TRBJ2-5; 11 bases are shared with TRBD1. Germline CDR1 SGHTA, CDR2 FQGNSA. V was pared by 6 bases and J by 1 base, with 4 bases of the junction left unmatched. The CDR3 covers 15 residues. Together with reference TRBV7-2 and TRBJ2-5, the CDR3 gives the full variable domain: GAGVSQSPSNKVTEKGKDVELRCDPISGHTALYWYRQSLGQGLEFLIYFQGNSAPDKSGLPSDRFSAERTGGSVSTLTIQRTQQEDSAVYLCASSSGTGGQETQYFGPGTRLLVL.

This clonotype has a handful of counts. The gene calls are TRBV18 and TRBJ1-2, with D possibly matching TRBD1 (6 bases). The length of the CDR3 is 14 residues. Deletions cut 5 bases from V and 3 bases from J, with 13 bases between. Per the germline V gene, CDR1 is KGHSH and CDR2 is LQKENI. The CDR3 sequence is CASSTRTVDYGYTF. CDR3 sequence (DNA): TGTGCCAGCTCAACACGGACAGTTGACTATGGCTACACCTTC.

The chain employs TRBV7-8 and TRBJ2-1, with D uncertain. The CDR3 covers 11 residues. The V end was cut by 5 bases, the J end by 7 bases, with 6 bases between. Looked up from germline, CDR1 is SGHVS and CDR2 is FQNEAQ. CDR3 in amino acids: CASSDRNEQFF. The CDR3 DNA reads as TGTGCCAGCAGCGATAGGAATGAGCAGTTCTTC.

Remarks on this clonotype: A read error is possible here, since a much larger clone lies one base away. The genes are TRBV20-1 and TRBJ1-6, with D maybe TRBD1 (5 bases). This CDR3 contains 19 residues. Germline lookup yields CDR1 DFQATT and CDR2 SNEGSKA (reference sequence). V was shortened by 0 bases and J by 1 base, with 19 bases between the two germline ends. This CDR3 is CSARDFAGAGSSYNSPLHF. The CDR3 DNA is TGCAGTGCTAGAGATTTTGCCGGGGCAGGGTCTTCCTATAATTCACCCCTCCACTTT.

Comment on this clonotype: This may arise from a read error, as a much more abundant clone is one base away. This chain uses TRBV5-5 with TRBJ2-3; TRBD2 might be the D (6 bases). Per germline, CDR1 SGHKS and CDR2 YYEKEE (reference sequence). The germline V and J ends were trimmed by 5 bases and 5 bases, with 18 bases remaining between them. This CDR3 is built from 15 residues. The CDR3 region has the DNA TGTGCCAGCAGGGGGGGTACCTCCCGGGTAGATACGCAGTATTTT. Its protein product is CASRGGTSRVDTQYF.

There are many counts of this clonotype. This chain connects TRBV19 to TRBJ1-3; D not certain. CDR1 and CDR2 (germline): LNHDA, SQIVND (reference sequence). Trimming removed 7 bases at V and 0 bases at J, with 10 bases between. This CDR3 is built from 14 residues. CDR3: CASKEGFSGNTIYF. The CDR3 DNA follows: TGTGCCAGTAAGGAGGGCTTCTCTGGAAACACCATATATTTT. The full variable domain, rest sourced from reference TRBV19 and TRBJ1-3, is DGGITQSPKYLFRKEGQNVTLSCEQNLNHDAMYWYRQDPGQGLRLIYYSQIVNDFQKGDIAEGYSVSREKKESFPLTVTSAQKNPTAFYLCASKEGFSGNTIYFGEGSWLTVV.

This clonotype was counted only a few times. The chain combines TRBV19 with TRBJ1-1; 9 bases line up with TRBD1. The CDR3 is 15 residues long. The V gene end was trimmed by 1 base and the J gene end by 6 bases; junction bases not matched to a gene: 6. CDR1 is LNHDA, CDR2 SQIVND, per germline (reference sequence). CDR3 residues: CASSIVGTGYAEAFF. The CDR3, as DNA: TGTGCCAGTAGTATAGTGGGGACAGGGTATGCTGAAGCTTTCTTT.

Concerning this clonotype: One end of the junction does not line up with germline, which may come from a read error. The chain joins TRBV2 to TRBJ1-1, with 8 bases identical to TRBD1. Germline assignment: CDR1 SNHLY and CDR2 FYNNEI. The CDR3 is made up of 14 amino acids. For the CDR3, the DNA is TGTGCTAGCAGTACAGGGGGGGGGAGCACTGAAGCTTTCTTT. The encoded protein is CASSTGGGSTEAFF.

This clonotype was counted at least ten times. The gene calls are TRBV20-1 and TRBJ1-2; 8 bases match TRBD1. CDR3 size: 13 residues. CDR1 DFQATT and CDR2 SNEGSKA come from the germline V gene (reference sequence). With 6 bases clipped from V and 2 bases from J, the junction kept 5 bases outside the gene matches. CDR3 nucleotide sequence: TGCAGTGCGACCGGGACAGGAAACTATGGCTACACCTTC. This encodes CSATGTGNYGYTF.